This record concerns one TCR beta chain sequence. Per the original methods: Using reference gene primer amplification, nucleated cell counts were estimated. The data were produced by immunoSEQ multiplex PCR, yet TCRdb's version contains in-frame clones alone and is incomplete. V and J calls and clone size are those listed in that table; D and trimming were worked out from the DNA. The data hold some 100,000 clones, with approximately 92% observed a single time. The CDR3 runs to 13 residues. Trimming cost V 0 bases and J 4 bases, with 7 bases left between them. The germline gives CDR1 LNHDA, CDR2 SQIVND (reference sequence). This entry comes from a study of blood T cell repertoires in COVID-19. Study-level information: From the United States, Italy and Spain came samples of acute and convalescent COVID-19. Sources were T cells, B-cell-depleted T cells, or PBMCs; the material itself was cDNA or gDNA.

The sequence came from a man between 50 and 59 years old with active COVID-19. The source material was peripheral blood. This chain uses TRBV19 with TRBJ2-7, with D perhaps matching TRBD2 (5 bases). Here the CDR3 reads CASSIDRGYEQYF. The DNA of the CDR3 is TGTGCCAGTAGTATAGATCGGGGTTACGAGCAGTACTTC.